The 16 T cell receptor beta chains below were found in one sample sequenced in a study of cytomegalovirus exposure and HLA in healthy donors. PCR involved 60 Vbeta and 13 Jbeta primers. Here immunoSEQ multiplex PCR was the method, and the copy in TCRdb shows in-frame clones only, minus some. The table records 180,000 or so clones, about 85% of them present only once. The sample consisted of PBMCs. The source of these receptors is a girl aged 5 to 17 in good health and CMV-seropositive.

The gene calls are TRBV5-1 and TRBJ2-5; TRBD2 matches 7 bases. This CDR3 contains 15 residues. Germline V CDR1 and CDR2: SGHRS, YFSETQ. The junction had 5 bases not matched to a gene; V was cut back by 0 bases and J by 3 bases. The CDR3 bases are TGCGCCAGCAGCTTGGTAGCGGGTTGGGAAGAGACCCAGTACTTC. Translation: CASSLVAGWEETQYF.

V gene TRBV5-6 combines with J gene TRBJ1-1, with D tentatively TRBD1 (5 bases). Germline lookup yields CDR1 SGHDT and CDR2 YYEEEE. The CDR3 length is 13 residues. Trimming pared 7 bases from V and 1 base from J, leaving 11 bases between. The CDR3 nucleotides are TGTGCCAGCCACCGGAGGGGGAACACTGAAGCTTTCTTT. Translating gives CASHRRGNTEAFF.

The chain employs TRBV6-5 and TRBJ1-1, with D possibly being TRBD1 (6 bases). CDR1 is MNHEY, CDR2 SVGAGI, per germline. V lost 2 bases and J 4 bases, leaving 11 bases between the germline ends. The CDR3 runs to 14 residues. The CDR3 sequence is CASSYAAGATEAFF. Here the CDR3 DNA reads TGTGCCAGCAGTTACGCAGCAGGGGCCACTGAAGCTTTCTTT.

The chain links TRBV4-2 to TRBJ2-3, with 7 bases aligning to TRBD2. Germline CDR1 and CDR2: LGHNA and YNFKEQ. The length of the CDR3 is 15 residues. The trim removed 4 bases at V and 4 bases at J, leaving 8 bases unmatched. The CDR3 region has the DNA TGTGCCAGCAGCCCCCCTCGTCTAGCGGCAGATACGCAGTATTTT. Translating it yields CASSPPRLAADTQYF.

The chain combines TRBV5-1 with TRBJ1-2; D not resolved. This CDR3 comprises 12 residues. The germline V and J ends were trimmed by 3 bases and 5 bases, with 8 bases remaining between them. Germline loops: CDR1 SGHRS, CDR2 YFSETQ. Here the CDR3 reads CASSSTEYGYTF. Here the CDR3 DNA reads TGCGCCAGCAGCTCAACAGAATATGGCTACACCTTC.

The rearrangement uses TRBV7-2 and TRBJ1-5; D remains unclear. The germline V gene has CDR1 SGHTA and CDR2 FQGNSA. This CDR3 is 16 amino acids long. Deletions cut 4 bases from V and 7 bases from J, with 20 bases between. As DNA, the CDR3 is TGTGCCAGCAGCTCACCCGGGAGCCCCATTGGGCAGCCCCAGCATTTT. Translated, it gives CASSSPGSPIGQPQHF.

V is TRBV7-6 and J is TRBJ1-1; the match to TRBD1 covers 10 bases. Germline CDR1 and CDR2: SGHVS and FNYEAQ. The CDR3 length is 13 residues. J lost 6 bases, V lost 5 bases, and 3 bases had no gene match. The CDR3, as DNA: TGTGCCAGCAGCCGGGGGACAGGGGCTGAAGCTTTCTTT. Protein product: CASSRGTGAEAFF.

This clone was observed once. This CDR3 is CASSSTSDRGHGNTIYF. The CDR3 bases are TGTGCCAGCAGCTCAACTTCGGACAGGGGGCATGGAAACACCATATATTTT. J is TRBJ1-3 and V is TRBV7-6, with 11 bases matching TRBD1. The CDR3 is made up of 17 amino acids. V lost 4 bases and J lost 3; bases outside the gene matches: 8. Looked up from germline, CDR1 is SGHVS and CDR2 is FNYEAQ. Looking up the rest from reference TRBV7-6 and TRBJ1-3 gives the full variable domain: GAGVSQSPRYKVTKRGQDVALRCDPISGHVSLYWYRQALGQGPEFLTYFNYEAQQDKSGLPNDRFSAERPEGSISTLTIQRTEQRDSAMYRCASSSTSDRGHGNTIYFGEGSWLTVV.

This chain joins TRBV6-5 and TRBJ1-4; D unresolved. Trimming took 0 bases from V and 8 from J, leaving 16 bases between them. This CDR3 has 16 residues. CDR1 is MNHEY, CDR2 SVGAGI, per germline. CDR3 loop: CASSYSSAGGDEKLFF. CDR3 DNA sequence: TGTGCCAGCAGTTACTCCTCCGCAGGTGGTGACGAAAAACTGTTTTTT.

This clone was observed a handful of times. The chain combines TRBV7-9 with TRBJ1-1; 7 nucleotides match TRBD1. The CDR3 totals 15 residues. CDR1 SEHNR and CDR2 FQNEAQ come from the germline V gene (reference sequence). After removal of 5 bases from V and 2 bases from J, the junction contained 8 bases not matched to a gene. CDR3 in DNA: TGTGCCAGCAGCCCCGGACAGGATCTAAACACTGAAGCTTTCTTT. It encodes CASSPGQDLNTEAFF. Full variable domain (outside the CDR3, taken from reference TRBV7-9 and TRBJ1-1): DTGVSQNPRHKITKRGQNVTFRCDPISEHNRLYWYRQTLGQGPEFLTYFQNEAQLEKSRLLSDRFSAERPKGSFSTLEIQRTEQGDSAMYLCASSPGQDLNTEAFFGQGTRLTVV.

This clone was counted only a few times. V is TRBV27 and J is TRBJ2-1; 14 bases align to TRBD2. The junction had 11 bases not matched to a gene; V was cut back by 6 bases and J by 7 bases. Germline values: CDR1 MNHEY, CDR2 SMNVEV (reference sequence). The CDR3 spans 17 residues. The CDR3 DNA reads TGTGCCAGCAGAGCTGAAACCGGGACTAGCGGGGGAAATGAGCAGTTCTTC. Protein product: CASRAETGTSGGNEQFF.

The chain joins TRBV4-2 to TRBJ1-1, with D possibly being TRBD1 (5 bases). V was pared by 1 base and J by 0 bases, with 9 bases between. The germline V gene encodes CDR1 LGHNA and CDR2 YNFKEQ. This CDR3 is 15 amino acids long. Written as DNA, the CDR3 is TGTGCCAGCAGCCAAGCTCGGGGGATGAACACTGAAGCTTTCTTT. Translation: CASSQARGMNTEAFF.

This clone occurred once. The chain joins TRBV5-1 to TRBJ2-7; 7 bases agree with TRBD1. V lost 0 bases to trimming and J lost 3 bases; unmatched junction nucleotides: 6. CDR1 SGHRS and CDR2 YFSETQ come from the germline V gene. The CDR3 spans 15 residues. The CDR3 protein is CASSLGQGPHYEQYF. In DNA, the CDR3 is TGCGCCAGCAGCTTGGGACAGGGCCCCCACTACGAGCAGTACTTC.

The J gene is TRBJ1-1, the V gene TRBV5-1; the D is unclear. V was trimmed by 0 bases and J by 6 bases, leaving 9 bases between them. There are 13 residues in the CDR3. CDR1 and CDR2 (germline): SGHRS, YFSETQ. The CDR3 sequence is CASSLEGSAEAFF. The CDR3 region has the DNA TGCGCCAGCAGCTTGGAAGGGAGCGCTGAAGCTTTCTTT.

The chain combines TRBV27 with TRBJ1-4; D remains ambiguous. CDR1 and CDR2 (germline): MNHEY, SMNVEV (reference sequence). V shed 5 bases and J shed 0 bases, with 16 bases lying between them. The length of the CDR3 is 17 residues. The CDR3 DNA sequence: TGTGCCAGCAGTCCGACGACGCAAACAGCAACTAATGAAAAACTGTTTTTT. Protein product: CASSPTTQTATNEKLFF.

The chain combines TRBV30 with TRBJ1-5, with D uncertain. This CDR3 has 12 amino acids. Trimming shortened V by 1 base and J by 9 bases, and 10 bases separated the two germline ends. Germline-derived CDR1 and CDR2 are GTSNPN and SVGIG (reference sequence). The CDR3 reads CAWSAYSGPQHF. The CDR3, as DNA: TGTGCCTGGAGTGCATACTCAGGGCCCCAGCATTTT.